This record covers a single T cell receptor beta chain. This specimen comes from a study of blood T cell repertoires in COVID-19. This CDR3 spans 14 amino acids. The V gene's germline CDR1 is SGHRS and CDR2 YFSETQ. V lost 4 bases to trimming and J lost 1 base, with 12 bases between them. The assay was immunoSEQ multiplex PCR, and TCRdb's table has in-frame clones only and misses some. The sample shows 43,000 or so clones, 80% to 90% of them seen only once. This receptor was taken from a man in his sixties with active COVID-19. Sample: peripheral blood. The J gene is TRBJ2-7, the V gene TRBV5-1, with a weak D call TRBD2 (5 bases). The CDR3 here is CASSKDGKSYEQYF. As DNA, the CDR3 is TGCGCCAGCAGCAAGGACGGGAAATCCTACGAGCAGTACTTC.